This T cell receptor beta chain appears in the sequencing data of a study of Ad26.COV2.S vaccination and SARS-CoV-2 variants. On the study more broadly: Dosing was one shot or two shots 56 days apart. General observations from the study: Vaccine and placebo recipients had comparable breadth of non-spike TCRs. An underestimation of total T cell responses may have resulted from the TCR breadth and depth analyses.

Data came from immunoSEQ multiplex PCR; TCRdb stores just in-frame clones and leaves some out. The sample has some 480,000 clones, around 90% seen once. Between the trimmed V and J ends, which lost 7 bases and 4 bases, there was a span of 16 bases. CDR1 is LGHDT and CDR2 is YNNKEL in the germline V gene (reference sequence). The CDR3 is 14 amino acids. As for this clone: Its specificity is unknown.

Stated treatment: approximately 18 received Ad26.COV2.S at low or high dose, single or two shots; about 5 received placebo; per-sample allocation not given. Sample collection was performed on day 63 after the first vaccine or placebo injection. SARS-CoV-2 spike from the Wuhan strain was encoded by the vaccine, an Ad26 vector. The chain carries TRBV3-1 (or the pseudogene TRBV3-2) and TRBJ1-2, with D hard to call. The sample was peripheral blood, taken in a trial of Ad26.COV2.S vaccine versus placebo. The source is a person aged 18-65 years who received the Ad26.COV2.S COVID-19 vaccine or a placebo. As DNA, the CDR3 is TGTGCCAGCAAAGTGACACCCGCCCCCTATGGCTACACCTTC. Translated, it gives CASKVTPAPYGYTF.